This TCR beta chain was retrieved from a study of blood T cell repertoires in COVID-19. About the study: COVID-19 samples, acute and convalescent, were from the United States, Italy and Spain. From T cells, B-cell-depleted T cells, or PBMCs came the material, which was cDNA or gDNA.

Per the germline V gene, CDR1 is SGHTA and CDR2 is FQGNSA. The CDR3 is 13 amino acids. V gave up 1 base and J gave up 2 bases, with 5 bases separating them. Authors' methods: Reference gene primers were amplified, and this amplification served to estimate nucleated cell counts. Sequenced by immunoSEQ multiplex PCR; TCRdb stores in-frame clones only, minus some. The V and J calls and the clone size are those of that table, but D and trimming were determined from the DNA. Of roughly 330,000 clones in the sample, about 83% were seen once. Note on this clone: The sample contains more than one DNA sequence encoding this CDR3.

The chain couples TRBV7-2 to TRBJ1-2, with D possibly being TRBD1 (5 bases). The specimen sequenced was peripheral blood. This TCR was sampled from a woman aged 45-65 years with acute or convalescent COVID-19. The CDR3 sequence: CASSLGQNYGYTF. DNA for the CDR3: TGTGCCAGCAGCTTAGGACAGAACTATGGCTACACCTTC.